Each of the 31 T cell receptor beta chains below was sequenced from the same sample in a study of regulatory T cells in long-lasting Graves disease. Indicated time point: newly diagnosed GD, antithyroid drugs for less than 3 months. RNA extracted from PBMCs served as the sequencing template. The TCR beta library used iRepertoire HTBI primers with Arm-PCR amplification of CDR3. TCRdb redid the calling of the multiplex PCR reads with MiXCR, one entry per CDR3 protein. The sample records roughly 610,000 distinct CDR3 sequences, 16% being singletons. Another study also made use of these data, one on T cells in Graves' hyperthyroidism and ophthalmopathy.

The source material was peripheral blood mononuclear cells (PBMCs), sampled at new diagnosis, from a patient treated with antithyroid drugs. The receptor source for this set is a woman between 25 and 40 years old with Graves disease.

This clonotype turned up a few times. The chain couples TRBV19 to TRBJ2-2; TRBD1 matches 7 bases. In germline, CDR1 is LNHDA, CDR2 SQIVND (reference sequence). V was clipped by 9 bases and J by 3 bases; unmatched bases: 4. The CDR3 has 13 amino acids. As DNA, the CDR3 is TGTGCCAGCTGGACAGGACACACCGGGGAGCTGTTTTTT. Protein: CASWTGHTGELFF. The full variable domain, in which reference TRBV19 and TRBJ2-2 provide the parts outside the CDR3, is DGGITQSPKYLFRKEGQNVTLSCEQNLNHDAMYWYRQDPGQGLRLIYYSQIVNDFQKGDIAEGYSVSREKKESFPLTVTSAQKNPTAFYLCASWTGHTGELFFGEGSRLTVL.

J is TRBJ1-1 and V is TRBV15, with no clear D. The V end was cut by 7 bases, the J end by 4 bases, with 13 bases between. This CDR3 has 13 amino acids. Germline assignment: CDR1 LNHNV and CDR2 YYDKDF (reference sequence). The CDR3 loop reads CATKGSPSTEAFF. The CDR3 DNA reads as TGTGCCACCAAAGGGAGTCCGAGCACTGAAGCTTTCTTT.

This clonotype has at least ten counts. The gene calls are TRBV7-9 and TRBJ2-1, with D perhaps TRBD1 (5 bases). CDR1 is SEHNR, CDR2 FQNEAQ, per germline (reference sequence). V gave up 6 bases and J gave up 1 base, with 13 bases separating them. CDR3 length equals 15 residues. CDR3 loop: CASSHRHRSYNEQFF. CDR3 DNA: TGTGCCAGCAGTCACCGGCACAGGTCCTACAATGAGCAGTTCTTC.

The chain uses TRBV30 and TRBJ2-1, with a tentative D call TRBD2 (6 bases). The germline V and J ends were trimmed by 0 bases and 5 bases, with 11 bases remaining between them. This CDR3 spans 14 amino acids. Germline loops: CDR1 GTSNPN, CDR2 SVGIG (reference sequence). The DNA of the CDR3 is TGTGCCTGGAGTGTGGGACTCCCCAACAATGAGCAGTTCTTC. Translated, it gives CAWSVGLPNNEQFF.

This clonotype was recorded many times. The genes are TRBV9 and TRBJ2-2, with D unclear. The CDR3 consists of 12 residues. Germline V gene sequence: CDR1 SGDLS, CDR2 YYNGEE. Trimming stripped 4 bases from V and 2 bases from J, with 3 bases between. CDR3 in DNA: TGTGCCAGCAGCACTAACACCGGGGAGCTGTTTTTT. Translation gives CASSTNTGELFF.

Ten or more counts support this clonotype. This rearrangement joins TRBV20-1 to TRBJ2-1; 10 bases are shared with TRBD2. V lost 6 bases to trimming and J lost 8 bases; unmatched junction nucleotides: 10. CDR1 DFQATT and CDR2 SNEGSKA come from the germline V gene (reference sequence). The CDR3 consists of 14 residues. The CDR3 loop is CSAHLTSGFHEQFF. The CDR3, as DNA: TGCAGTGCCCATCTGACTAGCGGGTTCCATGAGCAGTTCTTC.

This clonotype was detected many times. CDR3 residues: CASSQEGQKAFF. CDR3 nucleotide sequence: TGTGCCAGCAGCCAAGAGGGACAGAAAGCTTTCTTT. V is TRBV3-1 and J is TRBJ1-1, with 7 bases that match TRBD1. Germline V lookup: CDR1 LGHDT, CDR2 YNNKEL (reference sequence). V was clipped by 0 bases and J by 9 bases; unmatched bases: 1. The CDR3 loop spans 12 amino acids. Variable domain in full (rest from reference TRBV3-1 and TRBJ1-1): DTAVSQTPKYLVTQMGNDKSIKCEQNLGHDTMYWYKQDSKKFLKIMFSYNNKELIINETVPNRFSPKSPDKAHLNLHINSLELGDSAVYFCASSQEGQKAFFGQGTRLTVV.

This clonotype was counted only a few times. Germline and junction disagree at one end, which may indicate a read error. The genes are TRBV5-1 and TRBJ2-7; D may correspond to TRBD1 or TRBD2 (5 bases each). The V gene's germline CDR1 is SGHRS and CDR2 YFSETQ. This CDR3 comprises 12 residues. CDR3 in amino acids: CASNLGVYEQYF. The CDR3 region has the DNA TGCGCCAGCAACTTGGGGGTCTACGAGCAGTACTTC. Full variable domain (outside the CDR3, taken from reference TRBV5-1 and TRBJ2-7): KAGVTQTPRYLIKTRGQQVTLSCSPISGHRSVSWYQQTPGQGLQFLFEYFSETQRNKGNFPGRFSGRQFSNSRSEMNVSTLELGDSALYLCASNLGVYEQYFGPGTRLTVT.

This clonotype was counted ten times or more. The V call is TRBV9, the J call TRBJ2-7; D perhaps matches TRBD1 (6 bases). This CDR3 is 14 amino acids long. Germline CDR1 SGDLS, CDR2 YYNGEE. V dropped 4 bases and J dropped 2 bases, with 13 bases sitting between them. The CDR3 sequence: CASSPGHQTYEQYF. The CDR3 nucleotides are TGTGCCAGCAGCCCGGGACACCAGACCTACGAGCAGTACTTC. Full variable domain (remainder filled in from reference TRBV9 and TRBJ2-7): DSGVTQTPKHLITATGQRVTLRCSPRSGDLSVYWYQQSLDQGLQFLIQYYNGEERAKGNILERFSAQQFPDLHSELNLSSLELGDSALYFCASSPGHQTYEQYFGPGTRLTVT.

J is TRBJ1-2 and V is TRBV29-1; D is ambiguous. V was cut by 0 bases and J by 8 bases, with 7 bases left in between. The CDR3 is made up of 11 amino acids. The germline gives CDR1 SQVTM, CDR2 ANQGSEA. The CDR3 DNA reads TGCAGCGTTGAAGATCTCCAAGGCTACACCTTC. This translates into CSVEDLQGYTF. Together with reference TRBV29-1 and TRBJ1-2, the CDR3 gives the full variable domain: SAVISQKPSRDICQRGTSLTIQCQVDSQVTMMFWYRQQPGQSLTLIATANQGSEATYESGFVIDKFPISRPNLTFSTLTVSNMSPEDSSIYLCSVEDLQGYTFGSGTRLTVV.

The V gene is TRBV3-1, the J gene TRBJ2-5; 14 bases agree with TRBD2. Germline V gives CDR1 LGHDT, CDR2 YNNKEL (reference sequence). After removal of 0 bases from V and 3 bases from J, the junction contained 9 bases not matched to a gene. This CDR3 is built from 19 residues. CDR3 nucleotides: TGTGCCAGCAGCCAAGAATCCGGGACTAGCGGGAGATGGAAAGAGACCCAGTACTTC. This encodes CASSQESGTSGRWKETQYF.

There are many counts of this clonotype. The chain employs TRBV28 and TRBJ1-1; D is perhaps TRBD1 (5 bases). The germline gives CDR1 MDHEN, CDR2 SYDVKM. The CDR3 totals 16 residues. Trimming cost V 4 bases and J 0 bases, with 15 bases left between them. CDR3 amino acids: CASSSPSLTVNTEAFF. CDR3 bases: TGTGCCAGCAGTTCCCCCAGCCTGACAGTGAACACTGAAGCTTTCTTT.

This clonotype has only a few counts. CDR3 residues: CASSLAPGPGNTIYF. The CDR3 nucleotides are TGTGCCAGCAGTTTAGCGCCGGGGCCTGGAAACACCATATATTTT. This sequence joins TRBV12-3 or TRBV12-4 and TRBJ1-3, with TRBD1 as a possible D gene (5 bases). The V end was cut by 0 bases, the J end by 2 bases, with 8 bases between. The CDR3 runs to 15 residues.

This clonotype was detected only a few times. V usage is TRBV19 and J usage is TRBJ2-1, with unresolved D. The CDR3 spans 14 residues. Germline assignment: CDR1 LNHDA and CDR2 SQIVND (reference sequence). V gave up 2 bases and J gave up 6 bases, with 11 bases separating them. CDR3 loop: CASSIPYEVNEQFF. In DNA, the CDR3 is TGTGCCAGTAGTATACCTTATGAGGTCAATGAGCAGTTCTTC.

The rearrangement uses TRBV7-3 and TRBJ2-4; 9 nucleotides align to TRBD1. The CDR3 loop spans 14 amino acids. Per germline, CDR1 SGHTA and CDR2 FQGTGA. The ends lost 4 bases at V and 6 bases at J; junction bases unmatched: 4. CDR3: CASSSGQGGNIQYF. CDR3 nucleotides: TGTGCCAGCAGCTCGGGACAGGGAGGAAACATTCAGTACTTC.

Many counts were recorded for this clonotype. This CDR3 reads CASSPWVNTEAFF. The CDR3 DNA reads TGCGCCAGCAGCCCATGGGTCAACACTGAAGCTTTCTTT. J is TRBJ1-1 and V is TRBV5-1; D is unclear. The CDR3 consists of 13 residues. In germline, CDR1 is SGHRS, CDR2 YFSETQ. Trimming left V 4 bases short and J 2 bases short, with 9 bases between. The whole variable domain, remainder taken from reference TRBV5-1 and TRBJ1-1, is KAGVTQTPRYLIKTRGQQVTLSCSPISGHRSVSWYQQTPGQGLQFLFEYFSETQRNKGNFPGRFSGRQFSNSRSEMNVSTLELGDSALYLCASSPWVNTEAFFGQGTRLTVV.

There are a few counts of this clonotype. The V gene is TRBV20-1, the J gene TRBJ2-7; D is possibly TRBD1 (5 bases). V was clipped by 4 bases and J by 0 bases, with 13 bases between them. The germline CDR1 and CDR2 sequences are DFQATT and SNEGSKA (reference sequence). The CDR3 is made up of 14 amino acids. The DNA of the CDR3 is TGCAGTGCTACCTCGACAGAAAGCTCCTACGAGCAGTACTTC. Its translation is CSATSTESSYEQYF.

This clonotype was observed at least ten times. The rearrangement links TRBV5-1 to TRBJ1-2; 7 bases align to TRBD1. There are 14 residues in the CDR3. Germline CDR1 SGHRS, CDR2 YFSETQ. J gave up 8 bases and V 1 base, and 8 bases lay outside the gene matches. CDR3 residues: CASSLRGQGDGYTF. DNA for the CDR3: TGCGCCAGCAGCTTGAGGGGCCAGGGGGACGGCTACACCTTC.

This clonotype was recorded at least ten times. The chain carries TRBV29-1 and TRBJ2-7; 9 bases are a match to TRBD2. V trimming: 7 bases; J trimming: 0 bases; junction bases outside the gene matches: 4. The CDR3 totals 13 residues. CDR1 is SQVTM and CDR2 is ANQGSEA in the germline V gene. The CDR3 DNA is TGCAGCGGTTGGACTAGCGTCTCCTACGAGCAGTACTTC. Protein product: CSGWTSVSYEQYF.

This clonotype was observed a few times. The chain joins TRBV19 to TRBJ1-5; D perhaps matches TRBD1 (6 bases). The CDR3 extends over 17 amino acids. Germline values: CDR1 LNHDA, CDR2 SQIVND (reference sequence). V was trimmed by 7 bases and J by 0 bases, leaving 19 bases between them. The CDR3 reads CASTSDSGGYSNQPQHF. CDR3 in DNA: TGTGCCAGTACCTCCGATTCGGGGGGCTATAGCAATCAGCCCCAGCATTTT.

The chain uses TRBV20-1 and TRBJ2-5; D gene uncertain. Germline V lookup: CDR1 DFQATT, CDR2 SNEGSKA (reference sequence). This CDR3 region has 12 residues. Trimming stripped 6 bases from V and 1 base from J, with 9 bases between. DNA for the CDR3: TGCAGTGCGGTAGTAACCCAAGAGACCCAGTACTTC. Its translation is CSAVVTQETQYF.

This clonotype was observed at least ten times. This rearrangement joins TRBV3-1 to TRBJ1-2, with 7 nucleotides matching TRBD1. This CDR3 comprises 15 residues. Germline-derived CDR1 and CDR2 are LGHDT and YNNKEL (reference sequence). The J segment lost 6 bases and the V segment lost 5 bases, leaving 12 bases of the junction unmatched. CDR3 bases: TGTGCCAGCAGCTTCCGGAACCGGGACAGTGATGGCTACACCTTC. This encodes CASSFRNRDSDGYTF.

In its sample, this clonotype was seen a few times. The chain uses TRBV10-3 and TRBJ2-7, with 12 bases aligning to TRBD2. V lost 7 bases to trimming and J lost 2 bases; unmatched junction nucleotides: 6. Germline values: CDR1 ENHRY, CDR2 SYGVKD. The CDR3 is 15 amino acids. The CDR3 is CAITETSGGPYEQYF. The CDR3 DNA is TGTGCCATCACCGAGACTAGCGGGGGTCCCTACGAGCAGTACTTC.

This clonotype occurred many times. The V and J genes are TRBV28 and TRBJ2-1; possibly TRBD2 for D (6 bases). Deletions cut 3 bases from V and 9 bases from J, with 18 bases between. Per germline, CDR1 MDHEN and CDR2 SYDVKM. CDR3 length: 15 residues. CDR3 nucleotide sequence: TGTGCCAGCAGTTTCCGGGAGTCCGTATACGGTGAGCAGTTCTTC. Amino acid sequence: CASSFRESVYGEQFF.

This clonotype has more than one count but fewer than ten. Written as DNA, the CDR3 is TGTGCCAGTAGTATGGCAGGGGGAGAGCCCAGCTCTGGGGCCAACGTCCTGACTTTC. This encodes CASSMAGGEPSSGANVLTF. This sequence joins TRBV19 and TRBJ2-6, with 7 bases aligning to TRBD1. The CDR3 sequence is 19 residues long. Germline loops: CDR1 LNHDA, CDR2 SQIVND (reference sequence). Trimming took 3 bases from V and 0 from J; bases not matched to a gene: 11.

This clonotype was seen at least ten times. This chain links TRBV11-2 with TRBJ1-4; possibly TRBD1 for D (5 bases). The V and J ends lost 7 bases and 4 bases respectively, with 16 bases between them. The CDR3 covers 15 residues. The V gene's germline CDR1 is SGHAT and CDR2 FQNNGV. CDR3 protein: CASTLLGQNNEKLFF. The CDR3 nucleotides are TGTGCCAGCACCCTTCTGGGGCAGAATAATGAAAAACTGTTTTTT.

There are many counts of this clonotype. The chain has TRBV11-3 and TRBJ2-7, with D possibly being TRBD2 (5 bases). This CDR3 is built from 14 residues. The germline gives CDR1 SGHNT, CDR2 YENEEA. Trimming shortened V by 5 bases and J by 5 bases, and 16 bases separated the two germline ends. CDR3 residues: CASSRTADRHEQYF. CDR3 DNA sequence: TGTGCCAGCAGCCGAACAGCGGATCGCCACGAGCAGTACTTC.

This clonotype was picked up a small number of times. The chain uses TRBV20-1 and TRBJ1-2, with D maybe TRBD1 (5 bases). CDR3 length equals 11 residues. Germline loops: CDR1 DFQATT, CDR2 SNEGSKA (reference sequence). The CDR3 region is CSAQAPGGYTF. The DNA of the CDR3 is TGCAGCGCACAGGCGCCGGGAGGCTACACCTTC.

This clonotype has a handful of counts. The chain employs TRBV29-1 and TRBJ2-3; weak D call: TRBD2 (5 bases). Germline V gives CDR1 SQVTM, CDR2 ANQGSEA. The CDR3 totals 10 residues. Trimming took 7 bases from V and 7 from J, leaving 9 bases between them. The CDR3 DNA follows: TGCAGCGCTACGGGATATACGCAGTATTTT. Its translation: CSATGYTQYF.

This clonotype showed up many times. The chain joins TRBV24-1 to TRBJ2-1; 7 nucleotides agree with TRBD2. Germline assignment: CDR1 KGHDR and CDR2 SFDVKD. With V trimmed by 7 bases and J by 2 bases, 1 base remained unmatched. The CDR3 covers 13 residues. The CDR3 reads CATRGGTYNEQFF. As DNA, the CDR3 is TGTGCCACCAGGGGAGGGACCTACAATGAGCAGTTCTTC.

This clonotype was observed at least ten times. The chain has TRBV27 and TRBJ2-7; tentatively, D is TRBD1 (6 bases). The CDR3 is 15 amino acids. Between the trimmed V and J ends, which lost 8 bases and 6 bases, there was a span of 23 bases. Per the germline V gene, CDR1 is MNHEY and CDR2 is SMNVEV (reference sequence). For the CDR3, the DNA is TGTGCCAGCGGCCCCTGGGGCAGGGGTGAGCGCGAGCAGTACTTC. Protein sequence: CASGPWGRGEREQYF.